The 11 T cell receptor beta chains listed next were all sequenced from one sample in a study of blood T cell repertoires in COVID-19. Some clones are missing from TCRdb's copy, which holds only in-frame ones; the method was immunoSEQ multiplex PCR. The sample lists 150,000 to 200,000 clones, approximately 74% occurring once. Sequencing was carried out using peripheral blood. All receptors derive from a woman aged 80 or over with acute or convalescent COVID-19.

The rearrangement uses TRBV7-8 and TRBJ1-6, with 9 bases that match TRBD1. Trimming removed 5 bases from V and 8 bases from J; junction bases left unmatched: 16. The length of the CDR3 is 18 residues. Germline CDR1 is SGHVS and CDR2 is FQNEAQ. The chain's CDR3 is CASSLGQGVFSFHSPLHF. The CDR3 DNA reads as TGTGCCAGCAGCCTGGGACAGGGAGTGTTCTCGTTCCATTCACCCCTCCACTTT.

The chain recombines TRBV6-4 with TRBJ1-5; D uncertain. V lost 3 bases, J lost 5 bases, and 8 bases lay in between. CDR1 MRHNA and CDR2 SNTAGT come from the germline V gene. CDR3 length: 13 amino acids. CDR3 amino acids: CASSEQSDQPQHF. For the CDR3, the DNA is TGTGCCAGCAGTGAGCAGTCCGATCAGCCCCAGCATTTT.

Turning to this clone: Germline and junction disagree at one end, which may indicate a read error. The CDR3: CASSYLSGTWPGQGTQYF. CDR3 sequence (DNA): TGTGCCAGCAGCTACCTTTCCGGGACTTGGCCAGGACAAGGGACCCAGTACTTC. The chain recombines TRBV7-6 with TRBJ2-5; possible D gene TRBD2, 6 bases. Germline V lookup: CDR1 SGHVS, CDR2 FNYEAQ. The CDR3 spans 18 residues.

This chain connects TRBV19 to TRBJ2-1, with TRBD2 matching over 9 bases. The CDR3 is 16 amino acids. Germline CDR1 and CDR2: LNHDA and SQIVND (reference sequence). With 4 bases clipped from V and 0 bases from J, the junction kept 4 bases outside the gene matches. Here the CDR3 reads CASSRLAASSYNEQFF. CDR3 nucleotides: TGTGCCAGTAGTAGACTAGCGGCTAGCTCCTACAATGAGCAGTTCTTC.

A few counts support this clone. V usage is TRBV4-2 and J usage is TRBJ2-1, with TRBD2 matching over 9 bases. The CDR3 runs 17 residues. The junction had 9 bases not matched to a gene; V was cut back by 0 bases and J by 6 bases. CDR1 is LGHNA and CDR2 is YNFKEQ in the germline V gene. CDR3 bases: TGTGCCAGCAGCCAAGAACTAGCGGGCGGAGGGCTCAATGAGCAGTTCTTC. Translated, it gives CASSQELAGGGLNEQFF.

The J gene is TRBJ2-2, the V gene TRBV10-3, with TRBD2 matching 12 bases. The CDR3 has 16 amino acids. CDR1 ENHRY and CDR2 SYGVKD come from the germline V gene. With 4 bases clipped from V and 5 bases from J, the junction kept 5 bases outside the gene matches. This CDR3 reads CAISASGREETGELFF. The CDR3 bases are TGTGCCATCAGTGCTAGCGGGAGGGAAGAAACCGGGGAGCTGTTTTTT.

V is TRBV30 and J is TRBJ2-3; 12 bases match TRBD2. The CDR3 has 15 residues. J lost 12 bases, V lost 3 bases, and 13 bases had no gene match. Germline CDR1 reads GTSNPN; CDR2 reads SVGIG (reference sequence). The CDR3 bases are TGTGCCTGGAGCGCCGGACTAGCGGGACAAGGCCCCCAGTATTTT. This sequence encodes CAWSAGLAGQGPQYF. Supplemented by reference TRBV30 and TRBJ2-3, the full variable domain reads SQTIHQWPATLVQPVGSPLSLECTVEGTSNPNLYWYRQAAGRGLQLLFYSVGIGQISSEVPQNLSASRPQDRQFILSSKKLLLSDSGFYLCAWSAGLAGQGPQYFGPGTRLTVL.

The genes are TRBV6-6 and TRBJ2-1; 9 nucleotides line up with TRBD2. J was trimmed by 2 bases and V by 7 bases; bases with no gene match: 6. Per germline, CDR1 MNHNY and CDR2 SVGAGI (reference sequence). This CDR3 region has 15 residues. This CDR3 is CASTGAGGTYNEQFF. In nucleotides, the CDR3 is TGTGCCAGCACCGGGGCGGGAGGGACCTACAATGAGCAGTTCTTC.

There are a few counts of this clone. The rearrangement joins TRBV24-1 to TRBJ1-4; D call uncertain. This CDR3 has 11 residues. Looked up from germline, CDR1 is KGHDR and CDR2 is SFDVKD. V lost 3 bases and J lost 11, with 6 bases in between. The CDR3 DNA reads TGTGCCACCAGTGATGGGCGCAAACTGTTTTTT. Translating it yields CATSDGRKLFF.

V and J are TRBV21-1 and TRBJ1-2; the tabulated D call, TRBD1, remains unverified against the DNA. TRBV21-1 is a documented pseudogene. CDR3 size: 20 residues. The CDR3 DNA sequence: TGTGCCAGCAGCAAAAAATGGGCGTGGTACATTTACCAGCCTCGCTATGGCTACACCTTC. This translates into CASSKKWAWYIYQPRYGYTF.

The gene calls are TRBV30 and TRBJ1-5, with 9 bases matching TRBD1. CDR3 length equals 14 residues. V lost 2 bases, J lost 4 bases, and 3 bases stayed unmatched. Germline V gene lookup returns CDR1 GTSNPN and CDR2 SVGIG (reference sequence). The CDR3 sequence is CAWSPGQGNQPQHF. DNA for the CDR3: TGTGCCTGGAGTCCGGGACAGGGTAATCAGCCCCAGCATTTT. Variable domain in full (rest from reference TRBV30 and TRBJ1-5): SQTIHQWPATLVQPVGSPLSLECTVEGTSNPNLYWYRQAAGRGLQLLFYSVGIGQISSEVPQNLSASRPQDRQFILSSKKLLLSDSGFYLCAWSPGQGNQPQHFGDGTRLSIL.